This is a list of T cell receptor beta chains from one sample in a study of chronic HIV infection and antiretroviral therapy. TCRdb re-analysed the 5' RACE reads in MiXCR, keeping a single row per CDR3 protein. The sample lists 39,000 or so distinct CDR3 sequences, roughly 8.2% occurring once. Material: peripheral blood. These receptors were collected from an adult who had HIV and had not received antiretroviral therapy, or was an uninfected healthy control (not recorded which). CDR3s include the opening cysteine and the closing phenylalanine or tryptophan. Fields, in order: V gene, J gene, CDR3 protein.

>TRBV24-1|TRBJ1-4
CATSDSATGGPGEKLFF
>TRBV5-1|TRBJ1-5
CASSPGQGNQPQHF
>TRBV5-1|TRBJ2-1
CASSLTSGRRNEQFF
>TRBV2|TRBJ2-3
CASIGDRTDTQYF
>TRBV20-1|TRBJ2-5
CSASPGQLHQETQCF
>TRBV10-3|TRBJ2-7
CAISDGQGREQYF
>TRBV25-1|TRBJ1-4
CASSAGGATNEKLFF
>TRBV28|TRBJ1-2
CASSLRGRNYGYTF
>TRBV7-2|TRBJ1-5
CASRDTGGHQPQHF
>TRBV28|TRBJ1-6
CASSLSTVGSYNSPLHF
>TRBV10-3|TRBJ1-2
CASHPQGAEGYTF
>TRBV28|TRBJ2-1
CASRGTSGGQYNEQFF
>TRBV28|TRBJ1-5
CASTEGYQPQHF
>TRBV27|TRBJ1-5
CASSRGWGNQPQHF
>TRBV12-3/TRBV12-4|TRBJ1-5
CASSSSTGNQPQHF
>TRBV6-6|TRBJ1-6
CASRSFEPLHF
>TRBV2|TRBJ2-3
CASSERPTRTDTQYF
>TRBV12-5|TRBJ2-4
CASGLLSQNIQYF
>TRBV28|TRBJ2-1
CASNLRGTYNEQFF
>TRBV12-3/TRBV12-4|TRBJ2-3
CASSLGGRGTDTQYF
>TRBV11-2|TRBJ2-1
CASSGWTSGVFEQFF
>TRBV7-9|TRBJ2-7
CASSPRWGLPYEQYF
>TRBV19|TRBJ1-4
CASSIWSGRDEKLFF
>TRBV29-1|TRBJ2-5
CSVRASGRETQYF
>TRBV27|TRBJ1-5
CASKEGQGADQPQHF
>TRBV20-1|TRBJ2-1
CSARTPMSSYNEQFF
>TRBV2|TRBJ2-3
CASSPSLAGSDTQYF
>TRBV7-6|TRBJ1-2
CASSPGQGANYGYTF
>TRBV19|TRBJ2-5
CASSRDEQETQYF
>TRBV28|TRBJ2-7
CASKEGETYEQYF
>TRBV12-3/TRBV12-4|TRBJ2-3
CASSLVRGVGTDTQYF
>TRBV27|TRBJ2-1
CASSLLIAAANYNEQFF
>TRBV29-1|TRBJ1-3
CSVSLGTGSGNTVYF
>TRBV27|TRBJ1-2
CASSLGEGYGYTF
>TRBV25-1|TRBJ1-2
CASQSDSHYGYTF
>TRBV28|TRBJ2-6
CASSYGSGANVLTF